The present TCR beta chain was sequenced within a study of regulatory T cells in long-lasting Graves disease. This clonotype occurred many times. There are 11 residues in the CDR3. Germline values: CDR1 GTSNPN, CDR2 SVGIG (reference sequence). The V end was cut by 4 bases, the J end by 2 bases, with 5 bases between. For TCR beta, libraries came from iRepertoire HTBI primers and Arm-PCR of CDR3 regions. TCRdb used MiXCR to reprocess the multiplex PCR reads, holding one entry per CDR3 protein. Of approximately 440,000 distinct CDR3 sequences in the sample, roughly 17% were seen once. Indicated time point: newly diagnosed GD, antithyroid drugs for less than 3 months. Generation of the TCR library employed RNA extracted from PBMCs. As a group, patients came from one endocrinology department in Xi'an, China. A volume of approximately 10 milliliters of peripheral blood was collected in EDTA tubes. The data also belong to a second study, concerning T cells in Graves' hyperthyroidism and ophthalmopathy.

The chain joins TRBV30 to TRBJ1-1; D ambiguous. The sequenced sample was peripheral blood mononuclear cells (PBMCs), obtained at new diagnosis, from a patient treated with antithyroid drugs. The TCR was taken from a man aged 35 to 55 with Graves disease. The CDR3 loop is CAWKQNTEAFF. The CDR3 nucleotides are TGTGCCTGGAAGCAAAACACTGAAGCTTTCTTT.